The 10 T cell receptor beta chains below all came from one sample that was sequenced in a study of T cell responses to AZD1222 COVID-19 vaccine. Repertoires were generated with immunoSEQ multiplex PCR, while TCRdb's copy carries only in-frame clones and drops some. The sample lists some 110,000 clones; approximately 92% were seen once. Here the sequenced sample was peripheral blood, taken 28 days after the second AZD1222 dose. The receptors originated from an adult who received the AZD1222 COVID-19 vaccine.

This chain joins TRBV28 and TRBJ2-1, with TRBD1 as a possible D gene (5 bases). V was clipped by 5 bases and J by 3 bases, with 14 bases between them. Germline values: CDR1 MDHEN, CDR2 SYDVKM. This CDR3 contains 15 residues. The CDR3 protein is CASSDPKGNYNEQFF. CDR3 bases: TGTGCCAGCAGTGACCCCAAGGGGAACTACAATGAGCAGTTCTTC.

Notes on this clone: Relative to the germline gene, one junction end is altered; a read error may explain this. V is TRBV14 and J is TRBJ2-7; TRBD1 aligns across 8 bases. Germline V gene sequence: CDR1 SGHDN, CDR2 FVKESK. The CDR3 totals 18 residues. Here the CDR3 DNA reads TGTGCCAGCAGCCACGGGACAGGAGCAAACCTATGGACAGTGATCGGTAACTTC. Protein sequence: CASSHGTGANLWTVIGNF.

This clone was recorded a few times. This chain connects TRBV2 to TRBJ2-7, with D unresolved. V was trimmed by 3 bases and J by 2 bases, leaving 5 bases between them. CDR3 size: 12 residues. Germline loops: CDR1 SNHLY, CDR2 FYNNEI. CDR3 coding DNA: TGTGCCAGCAGTGATGGGGCCTACGAGCAGTACTTC. Residues: CASSDGAYEQYF.

The chain links TRBV19 to TRBJ1-6; TRBD1 aligns across 8 bases. V dropped 6 bases and J dropped 10; count of bases not matched to a gene: 5. CDR1 is LNHDA, CDR2 SQIVND, per germline (reference sequence). The CDR3 covers 13 residues. Written as DNA, the CDR3 is TGTGCCAGTAGCGGACAGGGAGGATCACCCCTCCACTTT. Translating it yields CASSGQGGSPLHF. Variable domain in full (rest from reference TRBV19 and TRBJ1-6): DGGITQSPKYLFRKEGQNVTLSCEQNLNHDAMYWYRQDPGQGLRLIYYSQIVNDFQKGDIAEGYSVSREKKESFPLTVTSAQKNPTAFYLCASSGQGGSPLHFGNGTRLTVT.

The CDR3 bases are TGTGCCAGCAGTGATCGGACAGGGGGCAGGACTGAAGCTTTCTTT. The encoded protein is CASSDRTGGRTEAFF. J is TRBJ1-1 and V is TRBV6-1, with 11 bases aligning to TRBD1. This CDR3 region has 15 residues. Per germline, CDR1 MNHNS and CDR2 SASEGT. V gave up 3 bases and J gave up 5 bases; unmatched junction bases: 5.

This clone is a singleton in its sample. The rearrangement links TRBV28 to TRBJ1-1, with D unclear. In germline, CDR1 is MDHEN, CDR2 SYDVKM. The V end was cut by 8 bases, the J end by 1 base, with 14 bases between. The CDR3 has 14 amino acids. CDR3 protein: CASLIGNRNTEAFF. Here the CDR3 DNA reads TGTGCCAGCCTCATAGGGAACAGGAACACTGAAGCTTTCTTT.

The chain combines TRBV5-1 with TRBJ1-2; tentatively, D is TRBD1 (6 bases). The CDR3 consists of 13 residues. Germline assignment: CDR1 SGHRS and CDR2 YFSETQ. V was shortened by 4 bases and J by 4 bases, with 11 bases between the two germline ends. The CDR3 coding sequence is TGCGCCAGCAGCGTAGGACAGACCTATGGCTACACCTTC. It is translated as CASSVGQTYGYTF.

This clone was seen a few times. The V and J genes are TRBV19 and TRBJ1-4; D gene ambiguous. Germline V gene lookup returns CDR1 LNHDA and CDR2 SQIVND (reference sequence). The CDR3 spans 14 residues. The ends were cut back, 4 bases at V and 0 bases at J, with 6 bases in the middle. For the CDR3, the DNA is TGTGCCAGTAGTACCAGTGCAACTAATGAAAAACTGTTTTTT. Translating it yields CASSTSATNEKLFF.

The chain employs TRBV5-1 and TRBJ2-7; D call uncertain. Looked up from germline, CDR1 is SGHRS and CDR2 is YFSETQ. CDR3 length equals 14 residues. V shed 0 bases and J shed 0 bases, with 7 bases lying between them. CDR3 residues: CASSLDGSSYEQYF. CDR3 DNA sequence: TGCGCCAGCAGCTTGGACGGGTCCTCCTACGAGCAGTACTTC.

The chain is built from TRBV5-1 and TRBJ1-4; D possibly corresponds to TRBD1 (5 bases). Trimming took off 5 bases at V and 0 bases at J, with 11 bases between the two ends. The length of the CDR3 is 15 residues. In germline, CDR1 is SGHRS, CDR2 YFSETQ. CDR3: CASRADSPTNEKLFF. CDR3 nucleotide sequence: TGCGCCAGCAGGGCCGACAGCCCAACTAATGAAAAACTGTTTTTT.